The 27 T cell receptor beta chains below all came from one sample that was sequenced in a study of T cells in Graves' hyperthyroidism and ophthalmopathy. Researchers amplified the TCR beta CDR3 regions from RNA transcripts. First-round RT-PCR of the TCR CDR3 relied on the HTBI primer set. TCRdb reanalysed the multiplex PCR reads using MiXCR and keeps one entry per CDR3 protein. The sample records fewer than 400,000 distinct CDR3 sequences, around a sixth being singletons. Sequenced sample: blood. The receptors derive from a man aged 30 to 45 with Graves' hyperthyroidism.

This clonotype turned up a few times. A clone one base away is much larger, so this may be a read error. The rearrangement links TRBV28 to TRBJ2-7; 7 nucleotides line up with TRBD1. Germline CDR1 reads MDHEN; CDR2 reads SYDVKM. There are 14 residues in the CDR3. The CDR3 DNA follows: TGTGCCAGCAGCTTAGGACAGGCCCCCTACAAGCAGTACTTC. The encoded protein is CASSLGQAPYKQYF. The full variable domain, rest sourced from reference TRBV28 and TRBJ2-7, is DVKVTQSSRYLVKRTGEKVFLECVQDMDHENMFWYRQDPGLGLRLIYFSYDVKMKEKGDIPEGYSVSREKKERFSLILESASTNQTSMYLCASSLGQAPYKQYFGPGTRLTVT.

This clonotype was recorded many times. V gene TRBV28 combines with J gene TRBJ1-2; D gene uncertain. The V gene's germline CDR1 is MDHEN and CDR2 SYDVKM. V was clipped by 7 bases and J by 4 bases, with 16 bases between them. The CDR3 sequence is 14 residues long. The CDR3, as DNA: TGTGCCAGCACTTATGGCGGGGAGGGCTATGGCTACACCTTC. As protein: CASTYGGEGYGYTF.

This clonotype showed up many times. V and J are TRBV4-1 and TRBJ1-1, with TRBD1 as a possible D gene (5 bases). Between the trimmed V and J ends, which lost 4 bases and 1 base, there was a span of 16 bases. This CDR3 has 16 residues. Germline V gene data show CDR1 as MGHRA and CDR2 as YSYEKL. The CDR3 protein is CASSLWGRGRNTEAFF. In DNA, the CDR3 is TGCGCCAGCAGCCTCTGGGGGAGAGGCAGGAACACTGAAGCTTTCTTT.

This clonotype was detected ten times or more. V usage is TRBV24-1 and J usage is TRBJ2-1, with 7 bases identical to TRBD1. Germline-derived CDR1 and CDR2 are KGHDR and SFDVKD. CDR3 length equals 14 residues. V lost 4 bases to trimming and J lost 7 bases; unmatched junction nucleotides: 6. CDR3 in DNA: TGTGCCACCAGTGAACAGGGGAAGCTGAATGAGCAGTTCTTC. Translating it yields CATSEQGKLNEQFF.

The genes are TRBV7-2 and TRBJ2-1; 11 bases match TRBD2. The J segment lost 3 bases and the V segment lost 5 bases, leaving 9 bases of the junction unmatched. The CDR3 is made up of 17 amino acids. Germline CDR1 and CDR2: SGHTA and FQGNSA. Here the CDR3 reads CASSGTSGRSLYNEQFF. In DNA, the CDR3 is TGTGCCAGCAGCGGGACTAGCGGCCGGTCCCTCTACAATGAGCAGTTCTTC.

In this sample, this clonotype turned up a few times. The chain employs TRBV30 and TRBJ1-1; no firm D call. Trimming cost V 0 bases and J 1 base, with 15 bases left between them. The CDR3 spans 16 residues. Looked up from germline, CDR1 is GTSNPN and CDR2 is SVGIG (reference sequence). CDR3 sequence: CAWSVLLVEENTEAFF. The CDR3 DNA sequence: TGTGCCTGGAGTGTCCTCTTAGTCGAGGAGAACACTGAAGCTTTCTTT.

This clonotype has more than one count but fewer than ten. The rearrangement joins TRBV28 to TRBJ2-2, with TRBD2 matching 7 bases. The CDR3 runs 15 residues. Germline V gene sequence: CDR1 MDHEN, CDR2 SYDVKM. V lost 6 bases, J lost 6 bases, and 10 bases stayed unmatched. CDR3 sequence: CASSFSLGGAGELFF. CDR3 nucleotides: TGTGCCAGCAGCTTCTCACTGGGAGGGGCCGGGGAGCTGTTTTTT.

This clonotype was seen only once. V and J are TRBV28 and TRBJ2-3; TRBD2 matches 12 bases. Germline V CDR1 and CDR2: MDHEN, SYDVKM. V trimming: 6 bases; J trimming: 8 bases; junction bases outside the gene matches: 9. The CDR3 loop spans 15 amino acids. The DNA for the CDR3 is TGTGCCAGCAGAAGGACTAGCGGGAAGCTTAGTACGCAGTATTTT. It encodes CASRRTSGKLSTQYF.

This clonotype was found many times. The chain employs TRBV13 and TRBJ1-2; weak D call: TRBD1 (6 bases). The length of the CDR3 is 13 residues. The germline V gene has CDR1 PRHDT and CDR2 FYEKMQ (reference sequence). V was cut by 3 bases and J by 6 bases, with 11 bases left in between. CDR3 sequence: CASSFGRGNGYTF. The CDR3 nucleotides are TGTGCCAGCAGCTTCGGCAGGGGAAATGGCTACACCTTC.

This clonotype was counted between two and nine times. The J gene is TRBJ1-3, the V gene TRBV20-1; D is possibly TRBD1 (5 bases). The CDR3 is 14 residues long. Between the trimmed V and J ends, which lost 5 bases and 4 bases, there was a span of 15 bases. Germline CDR1 and CDR2: DFQATT and SNEGSKA (reference sequence). CDR3 protein: CSASEVGLGNTIYF. DNA of the CDR3: TGCAGTGCTTCAGAGGTGGGGCTCGGAAACACCATATATTTT.

This clonotype showed up many times. In DNA form, the CDR3 reads TGCAGTGCTCTCGCCCCGGGCGGGAGGGCCGATGAGCAGTTCTTC. This gives the protein CSALAPGGRADEQFF. The chain recombines TRBV20-1 with TRBJ2-1, with 9 bases matching TRBD2. V dropped 5 bases and J dropped 8; count of bases not matched to a gene: 13. The CDR3 runs 15 residues. The germline gives CDR1 DFQATT, CDR2 SNEGSKA (reference sequence).

This clonotype was counted only a few times. V gene TRBV15 combines with J gene TRBJ1-5; possible D gene TRBD1, 6 bases. CDR1 is LNHNV, CDR2 YYDKDF, per germline (reference sequence). The CDR3 is 15 amino acids. V lost 6 bases and J 5 bases, leaving 17 bases between the germline ends. The CDR3 loop is CATRKGGGSDQPQHF. Written as DNA, the CDR3 is TGTGCCACCAGAAAGGGGGGGGGCTCAGATCAGCCCCAGCATTTT.

This clonotype was observed many times. The V call is TRBV5-1, the J call TRBJ1-6; D remains unclear. V was shortened by 4 bases and J by 9 bases, with 20 bases between the two germline ends. The CDR3 runs 16 residues. Looked up from germline, CDR1 is SGHRS and CDR2 is YFSETQ. CDR3 nucleotide sequence: TGCGCCAGCAGCCCGAACCGGGTCTATCGGGGTTCACCCCTCCACTTT. This gives the protein CASSPNRVYRGSPLHF.

The chain couples TRBV5-4 to TRBJ2-5; D not certain. This CDR3 has 14 residues. Germline CDR1 and CDR2: SGHNT and YYREEE (reference sequence). V lost 2 bases and J 3 bases, leaving 11 bases between the germline ends. The CDR3 loop reads CASSFPSTKETQYF. Written as DNA, the CDR3 is TGTGCCAGCAGCTTTCCGTCTACCAAAGAGACCCAGTACTTC.

The CDR3 loop reads CASSLEQGQFHEQYF. CDR3 DNA sequence: TGCGCCAGCAGCTTGGAACAGGGGCAGTTCCACGAGCAGTACTTC. The V and J genes are TRBV5-1 and TRBJ2-7, with 7 positions matching TRBD1. The germline V gene encodes CDR1 SGHRS and CDR2 YFSETQ. The ends lost 0 bases at V and 5 bases at J; junction bases unmatched: 8. The CDR3 has 15 residues. Looking up the rest from reference TRBV5-1 and TRBJ2-7 gives the full variable domain: KAGVTQTPRYLIKTRGQQVTLSCSPISGHRSVSWYQQTPGQGLQFLFEYFSETQRNKGNFPGRFSGRQFSNSRSEMNVSTLELGDSALYLCASSLEQGQFHEQYFGPGTRLTVT.

This clonotype has only a few counts. This chain connects TRBV7-9 to TRBJ2-7; no firm D call. V lost 4 bases and J 2 bases, leaving 6 bases between the germline ends. The CDR3 has 12 residues. Germline CDR1 reads SEHNR; CDR2 reads FQNEAQ (reference sequence). The CDR3 bases are TGTGCCAGCAGCTCCCAAACCTACGAGCAGTACTTC. Translating gives CASSSQTYEQYF.

For this clonotype: Given a much more abundant clone one base away, this may be a read error. The gene calls are TRBV6-1 and TRBJ2-5; no reliable D call. The germline V gene has CDR1 MNHNS and CDR2 SASEGT. The V end was cut by 6 bases, the J end by 7 bases, with 24 bases between. The CDR3 has 16 amino acids. CDR3 in DNA: TGTGCCAGCAGCAATGCGACCATGAAGGCGGAGCCGACCCAGTACTTC. Its translation: CASSNATMKAEPTQYF.

This clonotype was detected only a few times. The chain employs TRBV27 and TRBJ2-7; 9 nucleotides line up with TRBD2. The CDR3 consists of 16 residues. V lost 4 bases to trimming and J lost 2 bases; unmatched junction nucleotides: 9. CDR1 is MNHEY and CDR2 is SMNVEV in the germline V gene (reference sequence). CDR3 in amino acids: CASSYSGTSMTYEQYF. In DNA form, the CDR3 reads TGTGCCAGCAGTTATTCCGGGACTAGCATGACCTACGAGCAGTACTTC.

This clonotype was observed a few times. The chain is built from TRBV10-3 and TRBJ2-2; perhaps D is TRBD1 or TRBD2 (5 bases each). The V end was cut by 2 bases, the J end by 0 bases, with 7 bases between. CDR1 is ENHRY, CDR2 SYGVKD, per germline. CDR3 length: 15 residues. CDR3 DNA sequence: TGTGCCATCAGTGAGAGAGGGGCGAACACCGGGGAGCTGTTTTTT. This translates into CAISERGANTGELFF.

On this clonotype itself: A read error may explain this, as a much larger clone is one base away. The rearrangement uses TRBV11-2 and TRBJ2-1; D is ambiguous. In germline, CDR1 is SGHAT, CDR2 FQNNGV. The CDR3 contains 17 residues. This CDR3 reads CASSPRGTLGSYNELFF. CDR3 bases: TGTGCCAGCAGCCCCCGAGGTACTCTAGGCTCCTACAATGAGCTGTTCTTC.

This chain joins TRBV10-3 and TRBJ2-1; the match to TRBD1 covers 9 bases. The length of the CDR3 is 13 residues. Germline loops: CDR1 ENHRY, CDR2 SYGVKD. Losses at the gene ends were 9 bases for V and 6 bases for J; bases not matched to a gene: 6. The CDR3 region is CAINRGLVNEQFF. CDR3 nucleotides: TGTGCCATAAACAGGGGGCTGGTCAATGAGCAGTTCTTC.

The sample holds many counts of this clonotype. The chain joins TRBV6-5 to TRBJ2-2, with D perhaps TRBD1 or TRBD2 (6 bases each). V was clipped by 2 bases and J by 5 bases, with 12 bases between them. The CDR3 length is 15 residues. Germline CDR1 MNHEY, CDR2 SVGAGI. The CDR3 DNA is TGTGCCAGCAGTTACGGGGGCGGGACTACCGGGGAGCTGTTTTTT. Its protein product is CASSYGGGTTGELFF.

Concerning this clonotype: A much bigger clone sits one base away, suggesting this may be a read error. This chain connects TRBV20-1 to TRBJ2-1; D is perhaps TRBD2 (6 bases). CDR1 and CDR2 (germline): DFQATT, SNEGSKA (reference sequence). The CDR3 totals 14 residues. CDR3 region: CSARDRESYNDQFF. CDR3 sequence (DNA): TGCAGTGCTAGAGATCGGGAGTCCTACAATGATCAGTTCTTC.

This clonotype was counted many times. V and J are TRBV20-1 and TRBJ2-2; the D is unclear. V was trimmed by 3 bases and J by 6 bases, leaving 20 bases between them. From germline, CDR1 is DFQATT and CDR2 SNEGSKA (reference sequence). The CDR3 spans 16 residues. CDR3 amino acids: CSARGLRAEGPGELFF. As DNA, the CDR3 is TGCAGTGCTAGGGGGTTAAGGGCGGAAGGTCCCGGGGAGCTGTTTTTT.

This clonotype was counted at least ten times. The chain uses TRBV30 and TRBJ1-2; D remains unclear. Looked up from germline, CDR1 is GTSNPN and CDR2 is SVGIG (reference sequence). The CDR3 loop spans 11 amino acids. V was clipped by 4 bases and J by 2 bases, with 5 bases between them. DNA of the CDR3: TGTGCCTGGAACGCCAACTATGGCTACACCTTC. It specifies CAWNANYGYTF.

The chain recombines TRBV5-1 with TRBJ2-1; 7 bases align to TRBD1. CDR1 SGHRS and CDR2 YFSETQ come from the germline V gene. The CDR3 covers 14 residues. V was clipped by 0 bases and J by 9 bases; unmatched bases: 6. CDR3 loop: CASSLDYRGPEQFF. CDR3 coding DNA: TGCGCCAGCAGCTTGGATTACAGGGGACCTGAGCAGTTCTTC.

As to this clonotype: Being one base from a much bigger clone, this may be a read error. J is TRBJ2-7 and V is TRBV20-1; TRBD1 might be the D (6 bases). The length of the CDR3 is 13 residues. The germline CDR1 and CDR2 sequences are DFQATT and SNEGSKA (reference sequence). The CDR3 DNA is TGCAGTGCAAGAGACCCACTGGGGGACAAGCAGTACTTC. Encoded protein: CSARDPLGDKQYF.